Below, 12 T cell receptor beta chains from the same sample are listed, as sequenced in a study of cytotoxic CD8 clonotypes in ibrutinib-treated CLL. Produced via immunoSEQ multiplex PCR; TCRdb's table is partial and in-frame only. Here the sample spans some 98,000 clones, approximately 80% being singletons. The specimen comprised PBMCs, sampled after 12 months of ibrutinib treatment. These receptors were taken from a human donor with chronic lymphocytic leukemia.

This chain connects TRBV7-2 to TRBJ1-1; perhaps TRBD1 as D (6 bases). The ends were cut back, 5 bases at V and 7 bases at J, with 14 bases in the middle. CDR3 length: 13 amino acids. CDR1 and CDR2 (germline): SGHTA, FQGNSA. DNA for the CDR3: TGTGCCAGCAGCCGGATGGGGGCGATTGAAGCTTTCTTT. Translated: CASSRMGAIEAFF.

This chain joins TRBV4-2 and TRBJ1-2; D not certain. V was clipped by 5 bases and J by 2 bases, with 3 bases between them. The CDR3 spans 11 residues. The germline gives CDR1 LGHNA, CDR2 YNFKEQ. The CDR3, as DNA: TGTGCCAGCAGCTACAACTATGGCTACACCTTC. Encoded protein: CASSYNYGYTF.

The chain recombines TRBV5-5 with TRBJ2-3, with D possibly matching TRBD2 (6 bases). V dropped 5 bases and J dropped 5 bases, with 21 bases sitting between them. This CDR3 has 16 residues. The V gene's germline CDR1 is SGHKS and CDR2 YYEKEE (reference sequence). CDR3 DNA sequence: TGTGCCAGCAGTTCTAGACTAGACGGATCCCGAGATACGCAGTATTTT. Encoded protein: CASSSRLDGSRDTQYF. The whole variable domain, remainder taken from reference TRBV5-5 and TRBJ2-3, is DAGVTQSPTHLIKTRGQQVTLRCSPISGHKSVSWYQQVLGQGPQFIFQYYEKEERGRGNFPDRFSARQFPNYSSELNVNALLLGDSALYLCASSSRLDGSRDTQYFGPGTRLTVL.

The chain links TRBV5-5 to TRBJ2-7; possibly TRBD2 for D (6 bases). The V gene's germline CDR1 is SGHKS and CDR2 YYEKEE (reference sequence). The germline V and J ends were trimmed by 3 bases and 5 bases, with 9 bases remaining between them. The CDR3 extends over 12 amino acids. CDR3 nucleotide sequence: TGTGCCAGCAGCTCCCCGGGGGACGAGCAGTACTTC. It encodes CASSSPGDEQYF. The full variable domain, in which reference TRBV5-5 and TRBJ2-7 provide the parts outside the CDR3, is DAGVTQSPTHLIKTRGQQVTLRCSPISGHKSVSWYQQVLGQGPQFIFQYYEKEERGRGNFPDRFSARQFPNYSSELNVNALLLGDSALYLCASSSPGDEQYFGPGTRLTVT.

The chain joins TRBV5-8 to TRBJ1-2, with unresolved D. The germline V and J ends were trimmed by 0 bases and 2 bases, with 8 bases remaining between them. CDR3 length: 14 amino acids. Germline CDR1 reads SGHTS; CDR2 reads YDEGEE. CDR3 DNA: TGTGCCAGCAGCTTGGAGGGAGCAAACTATGGCTACACCTTC. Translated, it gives CASSLEGANYGYTF. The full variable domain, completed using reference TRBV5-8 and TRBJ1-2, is EAGVTQSPTHLIKTRGQQATLRCSPISGHTSVYWYQQALGLGLQFLLWYDEGEERNRGNFPPRFSGRQFPNYSSELNVNALELEDSALYLCASSLEGANYGYTFGSGTRLTVV.

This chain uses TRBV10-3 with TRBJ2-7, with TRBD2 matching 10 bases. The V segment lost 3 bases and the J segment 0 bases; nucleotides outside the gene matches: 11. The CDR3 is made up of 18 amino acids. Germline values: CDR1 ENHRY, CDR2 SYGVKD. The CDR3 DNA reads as TGTGCCATCAGTGAAGGGGGTAGCGGGGGGTTGAGCTCCTACGAGCAGTACTTC. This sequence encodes CAISEGGSGGLSSYEQYF.

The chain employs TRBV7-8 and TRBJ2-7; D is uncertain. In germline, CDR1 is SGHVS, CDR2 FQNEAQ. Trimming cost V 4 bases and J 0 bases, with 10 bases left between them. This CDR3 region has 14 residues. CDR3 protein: CASSSGPFSYEQYF. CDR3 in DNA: TGTGCCAGCAGCTCTGGACCGTTCTCCTACGAGCAGTACTTC.

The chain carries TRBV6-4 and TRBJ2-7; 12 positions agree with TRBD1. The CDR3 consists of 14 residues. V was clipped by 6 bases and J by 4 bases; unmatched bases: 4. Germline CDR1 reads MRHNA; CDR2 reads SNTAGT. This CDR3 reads CASSPGQGAYEQYF. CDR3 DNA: TGTGCCAGCAGCCCGGGACAGGGGGCTTACGAGCAGTACTTC.

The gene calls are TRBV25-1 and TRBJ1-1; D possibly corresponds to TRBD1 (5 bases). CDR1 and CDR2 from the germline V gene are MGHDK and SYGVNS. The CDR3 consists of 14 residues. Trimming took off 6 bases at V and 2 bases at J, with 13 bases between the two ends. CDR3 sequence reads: CASRVGGGNTEAFF. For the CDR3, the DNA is TGTGCCAGCAGGGTGGGTGGGGGAAACACTGAAGCTTTCTTT.

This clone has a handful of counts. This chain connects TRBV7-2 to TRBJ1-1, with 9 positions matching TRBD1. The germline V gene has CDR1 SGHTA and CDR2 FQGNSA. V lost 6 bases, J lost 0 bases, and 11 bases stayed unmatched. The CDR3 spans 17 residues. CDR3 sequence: CASSVGQGNIMNTEAFF. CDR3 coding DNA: TGTGCCAGCAGTGTCGGACAGGGGAATATTATGAACACTGAAGCTTTCTTT. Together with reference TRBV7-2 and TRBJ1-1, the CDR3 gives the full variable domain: GAGVSQSPSNKVTEKGKDVELRCDPISGHTALYWYRQSLGQGLEFLIYFQGNSAPDKSGLPSDRFSAERTGGSVSTLTIQRTQQEDSAVYLCASSVGQGNIMNTEAFFGQGTRLTVV.

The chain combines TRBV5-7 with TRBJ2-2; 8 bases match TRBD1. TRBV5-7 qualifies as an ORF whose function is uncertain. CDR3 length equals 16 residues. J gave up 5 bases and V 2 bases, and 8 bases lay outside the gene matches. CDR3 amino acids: CASSFIYGQGTGELFF. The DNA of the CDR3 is TGTGCCAGCAGCTTTATTTACGGACAGGGAACCGGGGAGCTGTTTTTT.

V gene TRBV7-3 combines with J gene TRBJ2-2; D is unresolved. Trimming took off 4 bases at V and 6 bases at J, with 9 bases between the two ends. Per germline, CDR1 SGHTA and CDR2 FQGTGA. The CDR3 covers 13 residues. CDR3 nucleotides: TGTGCCAGCAGCTCCTCCGTAGCCGGGGAGCTGTTTTTT. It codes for CASSSSVAGELFF.